One sample yielded the 3 T cell receptor beta chains listed below, sequenced in a study of regulatory T cells in long-lasting Graves disease. TCR beta libraries were built with iRepertoire HTBI primers and Arm-PCR of CDR3 regions. TCRdb itself ran the multiplex PCR reads through MiXCR, one entry per CDR3 protein. The sample contains about 460,000 distinct CDR3 sequences, 20% to 25% of which appear only once. Time point denoted: persistent/refractory GD, antithyroid drugs over 5 years with positive TRAb. Scientists built the TCR library using RNA that was extracted from PBMCs. Specimen: peripheral blood mononuclear cells (PBMCs), collected when the disease was refractory, from a patient treated with antithyroid drugs. All receptors come from a female donor with Graves disease.

The sample holds many counts of this clonotype. The chain links TRBV20-1 to TRBJ1-6; 8 nucleotides match TRBD1. Germline CDR1 and CDR2: DFQATT and SNEGSKA (reference sequence). After removal of 3 bases from V and 4 bases from J, the junction contained 5 bases not matched to a gene. The CDR3 is made up of 15 amino acids. CDR3 nucleotide sequence: TGCAGTGCTAGCGGCAGGGGGCCATATAATTCACCCCTCCACTTT. Translating it yields CSASGRGPYNSPLHF.

The table lists this clonotype with many counts. The chain links TRBV28 to TRBJ1-5, with D possibly matching TRBD1 (5 bases). V dropped 5 bases and J dropped 3 bases, with 8 bases sitting between them. The CDR3 consists of 13 residues. Germline V gene data show CDR1 as MDHEN and CDR2 as SYDVKM. CDR3 nucleotide sequence: TGTGCCAGCAGTGGAGGGGCCAATCAGCCCCAGCATTTT. It codes for CASSGGANQPQHF. The variable domain in full, completed from reference TRBV28 and TRBJ1-5, reads DVKVTQSSRYLVKRTGEKVFLECVQDMDHENMFWYRQDPGLGLRLIYFSYDVKMKEKGDIPEGYSVSREKKERFSLILESASTNQTSMYLCASSGGANQPQHFGDGTRLSIL.

This clonotype has a handful of counts. This chain joins TRBV3-1 and TRBJ1-2; D ambiguous. The CDR3 length is 15 residues. V shed 4 bases and J shed 5 bases, with 17 bases lying between them. Germline V gives CDR1 LGHDT, CDR2 YNNKEL (reference sequence). Here the CDR3 reads CASSPAPLSPYGYTF. The CDR3 nucleotides read TGTGCCAGCAGCCCAGCTCCACTTTCTCCTTATGGCTACACCTTC.